The rows below give T cell receptor beta chains drawn from one sample of a study of T-cell reconstitution after alpha-beta-depleted transplantation in children. TCRdb re-called the PCR reads with MiXCR, one entry per CDR3 protein. The sample consists of 450,000 to 600,000 distinct CDR3 sequences, about a sixth of them appearing once. Sample: PBMCs from the stem cell graft donor, taken from the stem cell graft. All receptors come from a human donor who donated a stem cell graft to a child with acute lymphoblastic leukemia. Both conserved end residues are part of each CDR3. The order of the fields is J gene, V gene, CDR3 length, D gene, clone size, CDR3 protein, CDR3 DNA. D genes are given only for firm matches. Not all rows give a size; the values are once, few, many and, for expanded clones, a class.

J: TRBJ2-3; V: TRBV12-3/TRBV12-4; length: 13; D: NA; size: few; CDR3: CASSVRSTDTQYF; DNA: TGTGCCAGCAGTGTTCGGAGCACAGATACGCAGTATTTT
J: TRBJ1-1; V: TRBV20-1; length: 13; D: NA; size: few; CDR3: CSAMGLMNTEAFF; DNA: TGCAGTGCTATGGGACTGATGAACACTGAAGCTTTCTTT
J: TRBJ2-3; V: TRBV5-1; length: 13; D: TRBD1; size: few; CDR3: CASTGTGYGTQYF; DNA: TGCGCCAGCACCGGGACAGGGTATGGTACGCAGTATTTT
J: TRBJ2-7; V: TRBV20-1; length: 14; D: TRBD2; size: few; CDR3: CSATTSGSAVGQYF; DNA: TGCAGTGCTACGACTAGCGGGAGTGCTGTGGGGCAGTACTTC
J: TRBJ2-3; V: TRBV28; length: 15; D: TRBD2; size: NA; CDR3: CASTLAGGVTDTQYF; DNA: TGTGCCAGCACCTTAGCGGGAGGGGTCACAGATACGCAGTATTTT
J: TRBJ2-2; V: TRBV12-3/TRBV12-4; length: 13; D: NA; size: few; CDR3: CASSLLDTGELFF; DNA: TGTGCCAGCAGTTTATTAGACACCGGGGAGCTGTTTTTT
J: TRBJ1-1; V: TRBV20-1; length: 14; D: NA; size: few; CDR3: CSARDEALNTEAFF; DNA: TGCAGTGCTAGAGATGAGGCCCTGAACACTGAAGCTTTCTTT
J: TRBJ2-1; V: TRBV11-3; length: 15; D: TRBD2; size: NA; CDR3: CASSSSGSPRHEQFF; DNA: TGTGCCAGCAGCTCTAGCGGTTCCCCTCGACATGAGCAGTTCTTC
J: TRBJ2-1; V: TRBV20-1; length: 14; D: TRBD2; size: few; CDR3: CSASRLAVYNEQFF; DNA: TGCAGTGCTAGCCGTCTAGCGGTATACAATGAGCAGTTCTTC
J: TRBJ2-5; V: TRBV24-1; length: 15; D: TRBD2; size: once; CDR3: CATSTPSGGLQTQYF; DNA: TGTGCCACCAGTACGCCCAGCGGGGGGTTGCAGACCCAGTACTTC
J: TRBJ2-1; V: TRBV29-1; length: 11; D: TRBD2; size: few; CDR3: CSVAGGNEQFF; DNA: TGCAGCGTTGCGGGAGGCAATGAGCAGTTCTTC
J: TRBJ1-5; V: TRBV15; length: 15; D: NA; size: NA; CDR3: CATSRVRGSNQPQHF; DNA: TGTGCCACCAGCAGAGTACGAGGAAGCAATCAGCCCCAGCATTTT
J: TRBJ2-6; V: TRBV5-1; length: 17; D: TRBD1; size: few; CDR3: CASGPWTGYSGANVLTF; DNA: TGCGCCAGCGGGCCGTGGACAGGGTATTCTGGGGCCAACGTCCTGACTTTC
J: TRBJ2-7; V: TRBV5-1; length: 16; D: NA; size: few; CDR3: CASSTASTTLQSEQYF; DNA: TGCGCCAGCAGCACCGCCTCGACAACCCTTCAATCCGAGCAGTACTTC
J: TRBJ2-1; V: TRBV11-2; length: 14; D: NA; size: many; CDR3: CASSVHRVYNEQFF; DNA: TGTGCCAGCAGCGTGCACCGGGTATACAATGAGCAGTTCTTC
J: TRBJ2-2; V: TRBV7-3; length: 15; D: TRBD1; size: NA; CDR3: CASSLMTGPIGELFF; DNA: TGTGCCAGCAGCTTAATGACAGGGCCGATCGGGGAGCTGTTTTTT
J: TRBJ1-6; V: TRBV18; length: 15; D: TRBD1; size: NA; CDR3: CASSPADRGNSPLHF; DNA: TGTGCCAGCTCACCAGCGGACAGGGGTAATTCACCCCTCCACTTT
J: TRBJ2-5; V: TRBV5-1; length: 14; D: NA; size: NA; CDR3: CASSLGWGDETQYF; DNA: TGCGCCAGCAGCTTGGGTTGGGGCGACGAGACCCAGTACTTC
J: TRBJ2-7; V: TRBV7-9; length: 17; D: TRBD2; size: NA; CDR3: CASSAGLAGGPAYEQYF; DNA: TGTGCCAGCAGCGCAGGACTAGCGGGAGGGCCTGCCTACGAGCAGTACTTC
J: TRBJ2-7; V: TRBV29-1; length: 16; D: TRBD1; size: NA; CDR3: CSLGGQGRPYSYEQYF; DNA: TGCAGCCTTGGGGGACAGGGACGACCTTACTCCTACGAGCAGTACTTC
J: TRBJ2-1; V: TRBV12-3/TRBV12-4; length: 16; D: TRBD2; size: NA; CDR3: CASSTALAGPYNEQFF; DNA: TGTGCCAGCAGTACAGCCCTAGCGGGACCATACAATGAGCAGTTCTTC
J: TRBJ1-5; V: TRBV28; length: 17; D: NA; size: NA; CDR3: CASTVTGWGRINQPQHF; DNA: TGTGCCAGCACCGTAACGGGTTGGGGACGCATCAATCAGCCCCAGCATTTT
J: TRBJ2-5; V: TRBV6-2/TRBV6-3; length: 17; D: TRBD1; size: NA; CDR3: CASSYNPGQGNQETQYF; DNA: TGTGCCAGCAGTTATAACCCGGGACAGGGCAACCAAGAGACCCAGTACTTC
J: TRBJ2-7; V: TRBV12-3/TRBV12-4; length: 15; D: TRBD1; size: NA; CDR3: CASSVYRDSSYEQYF; DNA: TGTGCCAGCAGTGTATACCGGGACAGCTCCTACGAGCAGTACTTC
J: TRBJ2-6; V: TRBV6-1; length: 15; D: TRBD1; size: few; CDR3: CASTTGGSGANVLTF; DNA: TGTGCCAGCACCACAGGGGGCTCTGGGGCCAACGTCCTGACTTTC
J: TRBJ1-3; V: TRBV29-1; length: 15; D: TRBD1; size: few; CDR3: CSVSGTGSSGNTIYF; DNA: TGCAGCGTTTCTGGGACAGGGAGCTCTGGAAACACCATATATTTT
J: TRBJ1-1; V: TRBV30; length: 13; D: NA; size: NA; CDR3: CAWSAQVNTEAFF; DNA: TGTGCCTGGAGTGCGCAGGTGAACACTGAAGCTTTCTTT
J: TRBJ1-1; V: TRBV12-3/TRBV12-4; length: 14; D: NA; size: NA; CDR3: CASSWVGGDTEAFF; DNA: TGTGCCAGCAGTTGGGTAGGGGGGGACACTGAAGCTTTCTTT
J: TRBJ2-7; V: TRBV7-8; length: 16; D: TRBD2; size: NA; CDR3: CASSRPEREYSYEQYF; DNA: TGTGCCAGCAGCCGTCCCGAGCGGGAGTACAGCTACGAGCAGTACTTC
J: TRBJ2-7; V: TRBV5-1; length: 14; D: NA; size: NA; CDR3: CASSLGVGPYEQYF; DNA: TGCGCCAGCAGCTTGGGGGTCGGTCCCTACGAGCAGTACTTC
J: TRBJ2-3; V: TRBV20-1; length: 16; D: TRBD2; size: many; CDR3: CSARPHQSGITDTQYF; DNA: TGCAGTGCTCGCCCACACCAGAGCGGGATCACAGATACGCAGTATTTT
J: TRBJ2-3; V: TRBV5-4; length: 16; D: TRBD1; size: NA; CDR3: CASSFQNRGRTDTQYF; DNA: TGTGCCAGCAGCTTCCAAAACAGGGGGCGCACAGATACGCAGTATTTT
J: TRBJ1-1; V: TRBV30; length: 12; D: NA; size: NA; CDR3: CAWKHERTEAFF; DNA: TGTGCCTGGAAACACGAGAGGACTGAAGCTTTCTTT